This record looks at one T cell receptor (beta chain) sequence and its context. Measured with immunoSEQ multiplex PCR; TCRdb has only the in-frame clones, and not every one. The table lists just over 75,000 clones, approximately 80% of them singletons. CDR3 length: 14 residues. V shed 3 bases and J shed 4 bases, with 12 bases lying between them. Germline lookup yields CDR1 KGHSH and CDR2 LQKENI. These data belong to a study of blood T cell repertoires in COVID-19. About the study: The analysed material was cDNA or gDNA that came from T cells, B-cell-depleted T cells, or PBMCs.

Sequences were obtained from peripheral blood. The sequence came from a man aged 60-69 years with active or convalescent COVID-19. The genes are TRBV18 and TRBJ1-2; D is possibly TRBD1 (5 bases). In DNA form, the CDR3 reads TGTGCCAGCTCACCTGAAAGGGGTAGCTATGGCTACACCTTC. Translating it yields CASSPERGSYGYTF. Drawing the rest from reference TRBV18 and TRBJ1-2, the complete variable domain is NAGVMQNPRHLVRRRGQEARLRCSPMKGHSHVYWYRQLPEEGLKFMVYLQKENIIDESGMPKERFSAEFPKEGPSILRIQQVVRGDSAAYFCASSPERGSYGYTFGSGTRLTVV.